Listed here is a single T cell receptor (beta chain). The record originates from a study of T cells in Graves' hyperthyroidism and ophthalmopathy. TCR beta CDR3 regions were amplified from RNA transcripts. An initial round of RT-PCR targeting the TCR CDR3 relied on the HTBI primer set. TCRdb recomputed calls from the multiplex PCR reads with MiXCR, one row per CDR3 protein. The data contain hundreds of thousands of distinct CDR3 sequences, 13% to 15% of them seen just once; the ten biggest clones take up 10%. Germline CDR1 is DFQATT and CDR2 is SNEGSKA (reference sequence). Trimming took off 4 bases at V and 2 bases at J, with 15 bases between the two ends. The CDR3 spans 14 residues.

The chain has TRBV20-1 and TRBJ2-7; D is perhaps TRBD2 (5 bases). The source is a woman between 18 and 29 years old with Graves' hyperthyroidism. The sample consisted of blood. Written as DNA, the CDR3 is TGCAGTGCTATAAAAGGAGGTCCCCCCTACGAGCAGTACTTC. This encodes CSAIKGGPPYEQYF.